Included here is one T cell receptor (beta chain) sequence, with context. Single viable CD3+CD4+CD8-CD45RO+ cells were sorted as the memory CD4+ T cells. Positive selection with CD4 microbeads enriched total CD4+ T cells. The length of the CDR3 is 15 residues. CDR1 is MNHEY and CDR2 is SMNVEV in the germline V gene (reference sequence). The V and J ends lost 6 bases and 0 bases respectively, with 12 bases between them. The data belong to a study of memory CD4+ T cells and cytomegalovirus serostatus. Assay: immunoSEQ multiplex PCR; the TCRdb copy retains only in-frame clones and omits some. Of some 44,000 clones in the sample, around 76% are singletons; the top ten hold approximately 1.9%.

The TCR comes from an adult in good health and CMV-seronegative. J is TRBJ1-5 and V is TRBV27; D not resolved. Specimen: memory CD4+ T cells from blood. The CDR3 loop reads CASRPRTISNQPQHF. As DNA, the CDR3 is TGTGCCAGCAGGCCAAGAACCATTAGCAATCAGCCCCAGCATTTT.